A selection of T cell receptor beta chains follows, all from one sample in a study of cytotoxic CD8 clonotypes in ibrutinib-treated CLL. Clones were read by immunoSEQ multiplex PCR, and TCRdb kept only the in-frame ones, dropping some. The sample comprises roughly 200,000 clones, 70% of which are singletons, and around 5.9% rests with the top ten. This specimen consisted of PBMCs, obtained after 12 months of ibrutinib treatment. The receptors here all came from a human donor with chronic lymphocytic leukemia. Both conserved end residues are part of each CDR3. The D gene is left open where the match is weak. Size values are once, few and many counts, or a class for expanded clones, and some rows have none.

j_call v_call clone_size d_call cdr3_nt cdr3_aa
TRBJ2-7 TRBV28 few TRBD2 TGTGCCAGCAGTTCGACGGGACTAGGGTACGAGCAGTACTTC CASSSTGLGYEQYF
TRBJ2-1 TRBV5-1 . TRBD2 TGCGCCAGCAGCCCCGGGACTAACTTTCCCTACAATGAGCAGTTCTTC CASSPGTNFPYNEQFF
TRBJ1-2 TRBV6-1 . . TGTGCCAGCAGGGCGGACTATGGCTACACCTTC CASRADYGYTF
TRBJ1-2 TRBV6-1 . TRBD1 TGTGCCAGCAGGAGGAGACAGGGTGACTATGGCTACACCTTC CASRRRQGDYGYTF
TRBJ2-1 TRBV30 . TRBD2 TGTGCCTGGAAGCGGGATTCCTTCTACAATGAGCAGTTCTTC CAWKRDSFYNEQFF
TRBJ2-3 TRBV27 . . TGTGCCAGCAGTTTATTGGGCACAGATACGCAGTATTTT CASSLLGTDTQYF
TRBJ2-7 TRBV7-8 . TRBD1 TGTGCCAGCAACATTCCAGGGGGCGGCGAGCAGTACTTC CASNIPGGGEQYF
TRBJ2-6 TRBV4-1 . . TGCGCCAGCAGCCTCGGGACACAGAGCTCTGGGGCCAACGTCCTGACTTTC CASSLGTQSSGANVLTF
TRBJ1-4 TRBV28 . . TGTGCCAGCAGTTTTTCAGCCGAGGTGTTTTTT CASSFSAEVFF
TRBJ1-5 TRBV30 . . TGTGCCTGGACCCGCCCCGGACAGAGTAATCAGCCCCAGCATTTT CAWTRPGQSNQPQHF
TRBJ1-2 TRBV5-1 once . TGCGCCAGCAGCTTGGGGGAGATCTATGGCTACACCTTC CASSLGEIYGYTF